A single sample gave rise to the 9 T cell receptor beta chains below, sequenced in a study of the immune and genomic landscape of osteosarcoma. TCRdb's copy holds only in-frame clones and misses some; the assay was immunoSEQ multiplex PCR. This sample has 950 to 1,100 clones, with 50% to 80% found just once. Sequenced material: tumor tissue from a local recurrence in the femur. These receptors originate from a man between 65 and 85 years old with osteosarcoma.

The rearrangement joins TRBV5-5 to TRBJ1-5; D might be TRBD1 (5 bases). This CDR3 region has 15 residues. Germline assignment: CDR1 SGHKS and CDR2 YYEKEE (reference sequence). V gave up 4 bases and J gave up 5 bases, with 16 bases separating them. CDR3 residues: CASSRKGGVDQPQHF. CDR3 sequence (DNA): TGTGCCAGCAGCCGTAAGGGAGGGGTCGATCAGCCCCAGCATTTT.

The V gene is TRBV6-5, the J gene TRBJ1-5, with no clear D. CDR1 is MNHEY and CDR2 is SVGAGI in the germline V gene. V shed 6 bases and J shed 4 bases, with 10 bases lying between them. CDR3 length: 13 residues. The CDR3 bases are TGTGCCAGCAGCTACACCGTAAATCAGCCCCAGCATTTT. Amino acids: CASSYTVNQPQHF.

A few counts support this clone. The chain recombines TRBV11-3 with TRBJ1-1, with D maybe TRBD1 (5 bases). V dropped 3 bases and J dropped 5 bases, with 10 bases sitting between them. Germline V CDR1 and CDR2: SGHNT, YENEEA. This CDR3 spans 13 amino acids. The CDR3 loop is CASSFLRGTEAFF. The CDR3 bases are TGTGCCAGCAGCTTCTTACGGGGGACTGAAGCTTTCTTT.

The chain employs TRBV7-6 and TRBJ2-3; maybe TRBD2 (5 bases). Trimming took off 5 bases at V and 1 base at J, with 10 bases between the two ends. Germline assignment: CDR1 SGHVS and CDR2 FNYEAQ. The CDR3 consists of 14 residues. CDR3: CASSPARGTDTQYF. The CDR3 DNA sequence: TGTGCCAGCAGCCCCGCGCGGGGCACAGATACGCAGTATTTT.

The V and J genes are TRBV7-2 and TRBJ2-2; D gene ambiguous. CDR1 SGHTA and CDR2 FQGNSA come from the germline V gene. Trimming left V 2 bases short and J 2 bases short, with 0 bases between. The CDR3 sequence is 12 residues long. The DNA for the CDR3 is TGTGCCAGCAGCTTAAACACCGGGGAGCTGTTTTTT. Amino acid sequence: CASSLNTGELFF.

J is TRBJ2-5 and V is TRBV18; the D is unclear. This CDR3 comprises 13 residues. The germline V and J ends were trimmed by 4 bases and 1 base, with 7 bases remaining between them. Germline CDR1 and CDR2: KGHSH and LQKENI. CDR3 in amino acids: CASSQGFQETQYF. CDR3 bases: TGTGCCAGCTCACAGGGATTCCAAGAGACCCAGTACTTC.

Note on this clone: One junction end does not reproduce the germline sequence, and a read error may be involved. The chain couples TRBV5-3 to TRBJ2-7; D ambiguous. TRBV5-3 is an ORF; its function is uncertain. This CDR3 is 15 amino acids long. As DNA, the CDR3 is TGTGCCAGCAGCTTGTTTCCCCCCGAGGAATACGAGCAGTACTTC. Translation: CASSLFPPEEYEQYF.

The chain employs TRBV19 and TRBJ1-2; 7 positions agree with TRBD1. This CDR3 contains 14 residues. CDR1 LNHDA and CDR2 SQIVND come from the germline V gene (reference sequence). V lost 1 base, J lost 5 bases, and 4 bases stayed unmatched. The CDR3 DNA is TGTGCCAGTAGTATAGTTAAGGGGGCTTATGGCTACACCTTC. Translated: CASSIVKGAYGYTF.

The chain is built from TRBV28 and TRBJ2-7; no clear D gene. Trimming cost V 3 bases and J 3 bases, with 12 bases left between them. The germline V gene encodes CDR1 MDHEN and CDR2 SYDVKM. The CDR3 loop spans 14 amino acids. In nucleotides, the CDR3 is TGTGCCAGCAGTTTGGGCCGGGCATACTACGAGCAGTACTTC. It specifies CASSLGRAYYEQYF.